This T cell receptor beta chain was profiled in a study of identifying expanded T cells in peripheral blood (dated by TCRdb to the late 2010s). For the study in its entirety: Technical replicates were generated by sequencing separate aliquots of the same genomic DNA pool, and four replicates were compared pairwise.

This clone was observed a handful of times. Its antigen specificity is not known. Base-call qualities are not available, and no considerably larger clone is one nucleotide away. Looking up the germline V gene (reference sequence) yields CDR1 LNHDA and CDR2 SQIVND. The CDR3 runs 13 residues from the cysteine to the phenylalanine. CDR3 DNA only is kept here, 39 bases in frame from base 1. The junction carries 17 bases between V and J, which are trimmed by 5 bases and 12 bases respectively. During the collection period, no infections or other immune events were recorded for the healthy donors. Blood repertoires from healthy donors were used as a training cohort for calibrating time-dependent variance in a beta-binomial model of differential abundance of T-cell clones. The training cohort was composed of some ten healthy donors, 3 female and 7 male. On average the donors were about 45 years old, and their ages spanned about 25 to 64 years. Whole blood, obtained from a commercial supplier, was collected from each healthy donor at three time points spaced approximately two weeks apart. Genomic DNA was extracted from unsorted whole blood for immunosequencing.

Points the paper makes about the study in general: Approximately 1.2 differentially abundant clones were flagged by the binomial model between technical replicates, whereas about 15 and 18 were flagged over approximately two weeks and four weeks, respectively. In all healthy donors, the variance in clone template counts between samples taken roughly 14 days apart rose significantly as total template count increased. Across all healthy-donor time intervals, the beta-binomial model significantly cut both the number of clones called differentially abundant and the false-positive rate. The authors expected that over much longer intervals, such as months to years, biological variance in healthy repertoires might increase even further.

TCRbeta CDR3 regions were profiled by bias-controlled multiplex PCR amplification of genomic DNA with the immunoSEQ Assay. The original pipeline was this. The absolute abundance of each unique TCRbeta CDR3 region was quantified after sequences were collapsed and filtered. Differential abundance was tested with two models: a binomial (Fisher-equivalent) model and a beta-binomial model that adds time-dependent variance fitted from healthy donors. Clones with fewer than 5 combined templates were removed, and differential abundance was called for clones with a Benjamini-Hochberg FDR below 0.01. Beta-binomial variance was modeled as a function of total template count across the two samples using the form v = (b*log(k)+a)^2. As stored in TCRdb, this immuneACCESS dataset retains in-frame rearrangements with V and J assigned. A fraction of the clones does not appear; measured against another copy, unresolved V genes explain less than half of the discrepancy, and the remainder lacks a known reason. V and J calls plus clone size are reproduced from that table; the DNA served to infer D and trimming. Within this sample are about 86,000 clones, with around 84% of them counted one time only. Clones ranked in the top ten supply around 4.3% of the sample.

The source is a person between 18 and 75 years old in good health. Material for sequencing was blood. This receptor chain uses TRBV19 and TRBJ2-1; the D gene remains uncertain. The bases read TGTGCCAGTAGTGCCCGTCCTCCCCTTGGGCAGTTCTTC. Translated, this is CASSARPPLGQFF.